This T cell receptor beta chain is from a study of radiotherapy plus CTLA-4 blockade in lung cancer (dated by TCRdb to between 2017 and 2018). Background for the entire study: Objective responses were observed in about 17% of enrolled patients, and disease control was achieved in 25% to 40%.

About this clone: Which antigen it targets is not known. There are no base qualities to consult, and no much larger clone falls within one base.

The library was built by means of the immunoSEQ multiplex PCR assay. Entries here come from immuneACCESS through TCRdb and include only in-frame sequences with V and J called. Some clones fail to appear in such tables; in the studies checked, an unresolved V gene covers under half of the shortfall, and the cause of the remainder is unknown. For this sample the table gives approximately 73,000 clones, of which more than 75% were detected only once. The ten largest account for 40% to 45% of the sample. The CDR3 goes from the cysteine to the phenylalanine over 12 residues. The entry retains the CDR3 DNA only, 36 bases that are in frame from base 1. In the germline V gene, CDR1 corresponds to MDHEN and CDR2 to SYDVKM. Cut back by 7 bases and 5 bases, the V and J ends lie 11 bases apart. In this study, focal radiation therapy paired with CTLA-4 blockade (ipilimumab) was tested in patients who had chemo-refractory metastatic non-small-cell lung cancer.

The investigation overall reported the following: After treatment with radiotherapy and ipilimumab, TCR clones that came from tumors expanded in the peripheral blood. The strongest predictors of response, as reported, were early dynamic changes in blood T cell clones along with a rise in serum interferon-beta after radiation.

The TCR comes from a human donor with non-small cell lung cancer that progressed on radiotherapy plus ipilimumab. The rearranged segments are TRBV28 and TRBJ2-5; no D segment can be confidently identified. Material: peripheral blood, obtained from a patient treated with radiotherapy plus ipilimumab. The sequenced DNA: TGTGCCAGCAACAAAGGGTGGGAGACCCAGTACTTC. Its amino acids are CASNKGWETQYF.